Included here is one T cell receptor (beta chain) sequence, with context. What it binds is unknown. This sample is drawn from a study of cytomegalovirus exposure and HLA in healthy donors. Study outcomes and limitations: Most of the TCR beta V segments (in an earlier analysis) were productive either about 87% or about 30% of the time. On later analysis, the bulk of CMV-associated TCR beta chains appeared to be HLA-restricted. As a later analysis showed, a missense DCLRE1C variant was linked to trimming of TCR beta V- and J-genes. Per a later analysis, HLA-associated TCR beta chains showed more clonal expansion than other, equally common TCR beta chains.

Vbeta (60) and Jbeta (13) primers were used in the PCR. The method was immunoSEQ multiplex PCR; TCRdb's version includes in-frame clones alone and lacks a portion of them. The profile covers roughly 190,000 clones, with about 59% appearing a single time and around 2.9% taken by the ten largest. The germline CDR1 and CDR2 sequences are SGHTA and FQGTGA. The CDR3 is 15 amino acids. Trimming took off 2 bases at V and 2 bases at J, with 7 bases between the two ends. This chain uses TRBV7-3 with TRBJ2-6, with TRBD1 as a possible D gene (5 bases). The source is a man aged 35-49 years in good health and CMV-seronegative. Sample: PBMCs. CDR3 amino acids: CASSLQGTGANVLTF. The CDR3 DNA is TGTGCCAGCAGCTTACAGGGCACTGGGGCCAACGTCCTGACTTTC.